The clone carrying this TCR beta chain was found many times. V dropped 0 bases and J dropped 4; count of bases not matched to a gene: 5. Germline V CDR1 and CDR2: LGHNA, YSLEER. The CDR3 has 16 residues. Healthy controls were blood bank volunteers in Maryland, USA. This sample is part of a study of neurological immune-mediated disorders. The method for making cDNA was 5'RACE, and it used 10-nucleotide random UMIs. A single run covered 15-18 subjects with over 170 million TCR-beta sequences. TCRdb processed the 5' RACE reads anew with MiXCR; each CDR3 protein has one entry. The repertoire holds 39,000 or so distinct CDR3 sequences, with nearly 5% as singletons.

Sequenced material: CD4+ T cells from blood. The TCR was taken from a young man in good health. V usage is TRBV4-3 and J usage is TRBJ2-5; 10 bases align to TRBD1. The chain's CDR3 is CASSQDGQGGSETQYF. The CDR3 DNA reads as TGCGCCAGCAGCCAAGACGGACAGGGGGGATCAGAGACCCAGTACTTC.